This is a list of T cell receptor beta chains from one sample in a study of shared clonotypes between healthy human individuals. Assay: immunoSEQ multiplex PCR; the TCRdb copy retains only in-frame clones and omits some. Of about 680,000 clones in the sample, roughly nine tenths were seen once. Sequencing was done on a sample of naive CD8+ T cells sorted from blood. Source of these receptors: a man aged 25 to 45 in good health. Each CDR3 is given with its conserved first and last residue. Fields, in order: J gene, D gene, clone size, V gene, CDR3 DNA, CDR3 protein. D genes are given only for firm matches. Only part of the rows carry a size: once, few, many, or a class if the clone is expanded.

>TRBJ2-3|TRBD1|.|TRBV5-4
TGTGCCAGCAGCCCAAACACAGGGGGCGCCACAGATACGCAGTATTTT
CASSPNTGGATDTQYF
>TRBJ1-1|.|.|TRBV27
TGTGCCAGCAGTCCCATCCCGACAGAGATGAACACTGAAGCTTTCTTT
CASSPIPTEMNTEAFF
>TRBJ2-5|.|once|TRBV15
TGTGCCACCAGCAGAGGTAAAGGCCAGACCCAAGAGACCCAGTACTTC
CATSRGKGQTQETQYF
>TRBJ2-2|.|.|TRBV7-6
TGTGCCAGCAGCCCTCCGGGGCCCTCGAACACCGGGGAGCTGTTTTTT
CASSPPGPSNTGELFF
>TRBJ1-2|.|.|TRBV30
TGTGCCTGGAGTGTACAAGGGGCCCTCTATGGCTACACCTTC
CAWSVQGALYGYTF
>TRBJ1-1|.|.|TRBV2
TGTGCCAGCAGAAGAGGGGGGGGCACTGAAGCTTTCTTT
CASRRGGGTEAFF
>TRBJ2-3|.|.|TRBV7-3
TGTGCCAGCAGCTTAAGACTTATCTACACAGATACGCAGTATTTT
CASSLRLIYTDTQYF
>TRBJ2-3|.|.|TRBV28
TGTGCCAGCAGCTCCGTGGAGGGGGGAGGGATAGATACGCAGTATTTT
CASSSVEGGGIDTQYF
>TRBJ2-1|.|.|TRBV4-1
TGCGCCAGCAGCCAAGTTGTCGATGAGCAGTTCTTC
CASSQVVDEQFF
>TRBJ1-5|.|.|TRBV27
TGTGCCAGCAGTTTAGACAGCAATCAGCCCCAGCATTTT
CASSLDSNQPQHF
>TRBJ1-4|TRBD1|.|TRBV4-1
TGCGCCAGCAGCCAAGGGGTTATCAAGGGGGCCGCAACTAATGAAAAACTGTTTTTT
CASSQGVIKGAATNEKLFF
>TRBJ2-1|TRBD2|.|TRBV7-2
TGTGCCAGCAGCCCCCGGGGGGGGTACTATAACAATGAGCAGTTCTTC
CASSPRGGYYNNEQFF
>TRBJ2-5|TRBD1|.|TRBV29-1
TGCAGCGTCTTGGGACAGCCGAACACCGAGACCCAGTACTTC
CSVLGQPNTETQYF
>TRBJ2-1|.|many|TRBV6-4
TGTGCCAGCAGTGAGGGGGGAGGCTCCTACAATGAGCAGTTCTTC
CASSEGGGSYNEQFF
>TRBJ2-1|TRBD2|.|TRBV28
TGTGCCAGCAGTTTCTTACCCCTAGCGGGAGTGGGGTACAATGAGCAGTTCTTC
CASSFLPLAGVGYNEQFF
>TRBJ2-5|.|once|TRBV19
TGTGCCAGTAGTGGCGAGTCGCCGGAGACCCAGTACTTC
CASSGESPETQYF
>TRBJ2-2|TRBD2|.|TRBV28
TGTGCCAGCAGTTTATCCAGCGGGAGCTCGACCGGGGAGCTGTTTTTT
CASSLSSGSSTGELFF
>TRBJ2-1|TRBD1|.|TRBV15
TGTGCCACCCGGGACAGGGTGAACAATGAGCAGTTCTTC
CATRDRVNNEQFF
>TRBJ2-2|TRBD1|once|TRBV6-4
TGTGCCAGAGATACCCCGTTGACAGGGTGCACCGGGGAGCTGTTTTTT
CARDTPLTGCTGELFF
>TRBJ2-4|.|.|TRBV7-9
TGTGCCAGCAGCCCTGAGTCGCCCGCTCACCTAGCCAAAAACATTCAGTACTTC
CASSPESPAHLAKNIQYF
>TRBJ1-1|.|.|TRBV6-1
TGTGCCAGCAGTGAATCCCCCTTAGTAGCTTTCTTT
CASSESPLVAFF
>TRBJ2-7|.|.|TRBV4-1
TGCGCCAGCAGCCAAGAGCCAGAGAACTACGAGCAGTACTTC
CASSQEPENYEQYF
>TRBJ2-5|TRBD2|.|TRBV28
TGTGCCAGCAGATATCTAGCGGGAGGCGGGGAGACCCAGTACTTC
CASRYLAGGGETQYF
>TRBJ2-5|TRBD1|.|TRBV9
TGTGCCAGCAGCGGTTGGACAGGGGCCCAAGAGACCCAGTACTTC
CASSGWTGAQETQYF
>TRBJ2-7|.|.|TRBV2
TGTGCCAGCATAAGGGGATACGAGCAGTACTTC
CASIRGYEQYF
>TRBJ2-2|TRBD1|.|TRBV28
TGTGCCAGCAGTTTGGGGACAGGGATCGCCGGGGAGCTGTTTTTT
CASSLGTGIAGELFF
>TRBJ2-2|TRBD2|.|TRBV10-3
TGTGCCATCAGGATAGCGGGGGTCACCGGGGAGCTGTTTTTT
CAIRIAGVTGELFF
>TRBJ1-1|.|.|TRBV4-3
TGCGCCAGCAGCCAAACCGGACAGATGAACACTGAAGCTTTCTTT
CASSQTGQMNTEAFF
>TRBJ1-4|TRBD1|.|TRBV4-1
TGCGCCAGCAGCCGATCACAGGGGGTCGGGGAAAAACTGTTTTTT
CASSRSQGVGEKLFF
>TRBJ1-5|.|.|TRBV11-2
TGTGCCAGCAACCCCGGATTGGGGTTGGGCCAGCCCCAGCATTTT
CASNPGLGLGQPQHF
>TRBJ2-7|TRBD1|.|TRBV5-1
TGCGCCAGCAGCCAACGGGACAGGCAGGACGAGCAGTACTTC
CASSQRDRQDEQYF
>TRBJ2-7|TRBD2|.|TRBV11-2
TGTGCCAGCAGCTTCGGGACTAGCGGGACCCTCCTAATGGGGCAGTACTTC
CASSFGTSGTLLMGQYF
>TRBJ1-2|.|.|TRBV30
TGTGCCTGGAGTGTACGTGGGGGACCCCTTAACTATGGCTACACCTTC
CAWSVRGGPLNYGYTF
>TRBJ2-3|TRBD2|.|TRBV7-9
TGTGCCAGCAGCTTACCAGCGGGAGGGCCAGAAGATACGCAGTATTTT
CASSLPAGGPEDTQYF
>TRBJ2-1|TRBD1|.|TRBV6-4
TGTGCCAGCAGTAAACAGGGGGCGGCGGATGAGCAGTTCTTC
CASSKQGAADEQFF
>TRBJ2-7|.|.|TRBV28
TGTGCCAGCAGTTTATCCCGACCCTGGTACGAGCAGTACTTC
CASSLSRPWYEQYF
>TRBJ2-7|.|few|TRBV27
TGTGCCAGCAGTTTGGGACGCAGCTCCTACGAGCAGTACTTC
CASSLGRSSYEQYF
>TRBJ2-3|.|.|TRBV25-1
TGTGCCAGCAGTAGCGGACCTAGCACAGATACGCAGTATTTT
CASSSGPSTDTQYF
>TRBJ2-7|.|.|TRBV11-2
TGTGCCAGCAGCTTACATAAGCTGGCCAGAAACTACGAGCAGTACTTC
CASSLHKLARNYEQYF
>TRBJ2-3|TRBD2|.|TRBV27
TGTGCCAGCAGTTCGCCGGGACTAGCGGGAGTGGGACATACGCAGTATTTT
CASSSPGLAGVGHTQYF
>TRBJ1-1|.|once|TRBV7-8
TGTGCCAGCAGCTCACAGCCGAGCAGCAACACTGAAGCTTTCTTT
CASSSQPSSNTEAFF